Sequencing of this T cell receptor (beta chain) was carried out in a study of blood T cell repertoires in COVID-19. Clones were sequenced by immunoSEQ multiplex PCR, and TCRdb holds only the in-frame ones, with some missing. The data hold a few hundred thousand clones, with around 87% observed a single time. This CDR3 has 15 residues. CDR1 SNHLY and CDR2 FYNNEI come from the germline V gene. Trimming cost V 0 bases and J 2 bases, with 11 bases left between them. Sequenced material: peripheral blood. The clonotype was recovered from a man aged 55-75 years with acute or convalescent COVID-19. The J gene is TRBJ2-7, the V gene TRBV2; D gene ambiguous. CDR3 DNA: TGTGCCAGCAGTGAAGCGCTCCCCGGTCCCTACGAGCAGTACTTC. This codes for CASSEALPGPYEQYF.